The 3 T cell receptor beta chains given below trace back to one sample, sequenced in a study of cytomegalovirus exposure and HLA in healthy donors. Researchers ran the PCR with 60 Vbeta and 13 Jbeta primers. Data came from immunoSEQ multiplex PCR; TCRdb stores just in-frame clones and leaves some out. The sample includes some 130,000 clones, around 77% of them seen just once. The sample taken for sequencing was PBMCs. These receptors were collected from a male donor in good health and CMV-seropositive.

The gene calls are TRBV28 and TRBJ2-7; D is possibly TRBD1 (6 bases). Trimming took 6 bases from V and 4 from J, leaving 19 bases between them. The germline CDR1 and CDR2 sequences are MDHEN and SYDVKM. This CDR3 comprises 15 residues. The CDR3 loop is CASRTAPGTIYEQYF. Here the CDR3 DNA reads TGTGCCAGCAGAACGGCACCCGGGACAATATACGAGCAGTACTTC.

The rearrangement joins TRBV5-5 to TRBJ2-5; tentative D call: TRBD1 (6 bases). The germline V and J ends were trimmed by 4 bases and 4 bases, with 17 bases remaining between them. CDR3 size: 15 residues. From germline, CDR1 is SGHKS and CDR2 YYEKEE (reference sequence). The CDR3 reads CASSKGTLLVETQYF. The CDR3 DNA sequence: TGTGCCAGCAGCAAAGGGACATTATTAGTAGAGACCCAGTACTTC. The complete variable domain, with remaining parts taken from reference TRBV5-5 and TRBJ2-5, reads DAGVTQSPTHLIKTRGQQVTLRCSPISGHKSVSWYQQVLGQGPQFIFQYYEKEERGRGNFPDRFSARQFPNYSSELNVNALLLGDSALYLCASSKGTLLVETQYFGPGTRLLVL.

V is TRBV6-1 and J is TRBJ1-2; D unresolved. The CDR3 runs to 13 residues. Trimming took off 1 base at V and 0 bases at J, with 3 bases between the two ends. The germline V gene encodes CDR1 MNHNS and CDR2 SASEGT. The CDR3, as DNA: TGTGCCAGCAGTGAAGTATCTAACTATGGCTACACCTTC. It yields the protein CASSEVSNYGYTF.